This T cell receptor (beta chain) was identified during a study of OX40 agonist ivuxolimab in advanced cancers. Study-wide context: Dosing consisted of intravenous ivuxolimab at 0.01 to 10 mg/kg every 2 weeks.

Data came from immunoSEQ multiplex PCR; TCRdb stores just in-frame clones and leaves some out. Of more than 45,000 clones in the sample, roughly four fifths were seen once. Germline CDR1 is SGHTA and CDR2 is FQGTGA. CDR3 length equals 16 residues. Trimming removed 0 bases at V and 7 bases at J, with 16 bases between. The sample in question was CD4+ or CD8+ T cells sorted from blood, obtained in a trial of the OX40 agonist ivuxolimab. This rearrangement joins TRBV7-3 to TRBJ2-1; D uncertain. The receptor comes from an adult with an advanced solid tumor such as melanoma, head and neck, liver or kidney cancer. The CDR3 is CASSLTLGPPENEQFF. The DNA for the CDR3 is TGTGCCAGCAGCTTAACTTTAGGACCTCCGGAGAATGAGCAGTTCTTC.